This T cell receptor beta chain originates from a study of T cells after yellow fever vaccination. General observations from the study: Post-booster repertoires again held most primary-vaccination clones (about 96% CD4, roughly 88% CD8).

A 5'RACE template-switching step, the method used to make TCR cDNA, added a universal primer site and UMIs. Each CDR3 protein is one row after TCRdb ran MiXCR on the 5' RACE reads. The repertoire holds approximately 600,000 distinct CDR3 sequences, with about 12% as singletons. Between the trimmed V and J ends, which lost 3 bases and 9 bases, there was a span of 12 bases. Germline V gives CDR1 SGHTA, CDR2 FQGNSA. The CDR3 sequence is 13 residues long. Notes on this clonotype: The antigen is not known.

This material consisted of PBMCs, taken on the day of the yellow fever booster vaccination. The TCR originated in a young man who received the YFV17D yellow fever vaccine. J is TRBJ1-5 and V is TRBV7-2; maybe TRBD1 (5 bases). In DNA form, the CDR3 reads TGTGCCAGCAGCTTTAACCCGGGGGGGCCCCAGCATTTT. Translating gives CASSFNPGGPQHF.